This passage covers 20 T cell receptor beta chains from one sample sequenced in a study of shared clonotypes between healthy human individuals. The protocol was immunoSEQ multiplex PCR, while the TCRdb copy is restricted to in-frame clones and leaves out a portion. The repertoire includes roughly 380,000 clones, about 96% of them detected once, and around 0.29% sits in the top ten. Sequencing used memory CD8+ T cells sorted from blood. The subset: CD45RO+ cells pooled with CCR7-negative TemRA cells. These receptors originate from a man aged 30 to 39 in good health.

The J gene is TRBJ2-1, the V gene TRBV12-5, with TRBD2 matching over 7 bases. Germline CDR1 is LGHNT and CDR2 is FRNRAP. The CDR3 totals 15 residues. J was trimmed by 4 bases and V by 1 base; bases with no gene match: 4. The CDR3 DNA reads as TGTGCTAGTGGTTTGGCTTCTAGCGGTTACAATGAGCAGTTCTTC. Translated: CASGLASSGYNEQFF.

The chain links TRBV19 to TRBJ2-7; 12 nucleotides agree with TRBD2. Germline CDR1 reads LNHDA; CDR2 reads SQIVND (reference sequence). CDR3 length equals 17 residues. V shed 10 bases, J shed 0 bases, and the junction held 13 bases outside the gene matches. The DNA for the CDR3 is TGTGCCACCGTAGGGATCTCTAGCGGGAGGGACTCCTACGAGCAGTACTTC. Protein sequence: CATVGISSGRDSYEQYF. The variable domain in full, with the rest retrieved from reference TRBV19 and TRBJ2-7, is DGGITQSPKYLFRKEGQNVTLSCEQNLNHDAMYWYRQDPGQGLRLIYYSQIVNDFQKGDIAEGYSVSREKKESFPLTVTSAQKNPTAFYLCATVGISSGRDSYEQYFGPGTRLTVT.

The V call is TRBV30, the J call TRBJ2-3; 15 nucleotides line up with TRBD2. The V and J ends lost 1 base and 2 bases, in that order; junction bases with no gene match: 13. The CDR3 is 20 residues long. The germline V gene has CDR1 GTSNPN and CDR2 SVGIG (reference sequence). CDR3 DNA: TGTGCCTGGAGTGGACCTTCGGGACTAGCGGGAGGATCCTCCACAGATACGCAGTATTTT. Protein sequence: CAWSGPSGLAGGSSTDTQYF.

V gene TRBV10-2 combines with J gene TRBJ2-7, with TRBD1 identical over 7 bases. V was pared by 7 bases and J by 0 bases, with 15 bases of the junction left unmatched. CDR1 WSHSY and CDR2 SAAADI come from the germline V gene. The CDR3 extends over 17 amino acids. Here the CDR3 reads CASNAMGPGQTSYEQYF. CDR3 sequence (DNA): TGCGCCAGCAACGCGATGGGACCGGGACAGACCTCCTACGAGCAGTACTTC.

V and J are TRBV7-9 and TRBJ2-3; 9 positions match TRBD2. Trimming at V came to 3 bases and at J to 4 bases, leaving 11 bases not matched to a gene. Germline V gene lookup returns CDR1 SEHNR and CDR2 FQNEAQ (reference sequence). The CDR3 runs to 17 residues. CDR3 nucleotide sequence: TGTGCCAGCAGCTTCTTGGCGGGAGGGCCGGTCCCAGATACGCAGTATTTT. Translating it yields CASSFLAGGPVPDTQYF.

This rearrangement joins TRBV25-1 to TRBJ2-3, with D unclear. V was clipped by 3 bases and J by 0 bases, with 7 bases between them. There are 14 residues in the CDR3. Germline loops: CDR1 MGHDK, CDR2 SYGVNS. DNA of the CDR3: TGTGCCAGCAGTGAGCGTTCTAGCACAGATACGCAGTATTTT. Its translation: CASSERSSTDTQYF.

The gene calls are TRBV5-1 and TRBJ2-4; TRBD2 is a possible D gene (6 bases). The V end lost 0 bases, the J end lost 1 base, and 8 bases lay between the germline ends. The CDR3 contains 15 residues. Germline V gene data show CDR1 as SGHRS and CDR2 as YFSETQ. DNA for the CDR3: TGCGCCAGCAGCTTGGGCGGGATGGCCAAAAACATTCAGTACTTC. Protein: CASSLGGMAKNIQYF.

The genes are TRBV28 and TRBJ1-2; 10 nucleotides agree with TRBD1. CDR1 and CDR2 from the germline V gene are MDHEN and SYDVKM. The CDR3 extends over 16 amino acids. The V and J ends lost 1 base and 0 bases, in that order; junction bases with no gene match: 2. In DNA form, the CDR3 reads TGTGCCAGCAGTTTATTAGGACAGGGGGCTAACTATGGCTACACCTTC. Translated, it gives CASSLLGQGANYGYTF.

The rearrangement uses TRBV28 and TRBJ1-3; tentatively, D is TRBD1 (6 bases). V lost 1 base, J lost 2 bases, and 9 bases lay in between. CDR3 length: 15 residues. Per the germline V gene, CDR1 is MDHEN and CDR2 is SYDVKM. Here the CDR3 DNA reads TGTGCCAGCAGTTTATTCTGGACAGCTGGAAACACCATATATTTT. Translating gives CASSLFWTAGNTIYF.

CDR3 DNA: TGTGCCAGCAGCAAGACAGGGGGCTGGACCTACGAGCAGTACTTC. It is translated as CASSKTGGWTYEQYF. The chain carries TRBV6-5 and TRBJ2-7; 10 bases align to TRBD1. This CDR3 contains 15 residues. Germline loops: CDR1 MNHEY, CDR2 SVGAGI. After removal of 6 bases from V and 2 bases from J, the junction contained 7 bases not matched to a gene.

The genes are TRBV5-1 and TRBJ2-1; no firm D call. Germline V gives CDR1 SGHRS, CDR2 YFSETQ. The CDR3 runs 19 residues. V lost 0 bases to trimming and J lost 0 bases, with 19 bases between them. The CDR3 nucleotides are TGCGCCAGCAGCTTGGCCGAATCCGGGCCCTCAATCTCCTACAATGAGCAGTTCTTC. This encodes CASSLAESGPSISYNEQFF.

This clone was counted a single time. The chain carries TRBV11-2 and TRBJ2-7; no clear D. Germline V gene sequence: CDR1 SGHAT, CDR2 FQNNGV. The V gene lost 4 bases and the J gene lost 7 bases, with 8 bases spanning the gap. CDR3 length: 11 amino acids. Here the CDR3 DNA reads TGTGCCAGCAGCTCGGCTCAGGAGCAGTACTTC. This gives the protein CASSSAQEQYF. The full variable domain, with the rest looked up from reference TRBV11-2 and TRBJ2-7, is EAGVAQSPRYKIIEKRQSVAFWCNPISGHATLYWYQQILGQGPKLLIQFQNNGVVDDSQLPKDRFSAERLKGVDSTLKIQPAKLEDSAVYLCASSSAQEQYFGPGTRLTVT.

This chain connects TRBV7-2 to TRBJ2-7; 10 bases align to TRBD2. With V trimmed by 5 bases and J by 3 bases, 7 bases remained unmatched. The V gene's germline CDR1 is SGHTA and CDR2 FQGNSA. The CDR3 covers 15 residues. The DNA of the CDR3 is TGTGCCAGCAGCCGGTCCGGGACTAGCGTCTACGAGCAGTACTTC. Translated: CASSRSGTSVYEQYF.

This clone was observed a single time. The chain has TRBV7-9 and TRBJ2-7; D might be TRBD2 (5 bases). Germline CDR1 reads SEHNR; CDR2 reads FQNEAQ (reference sequence). This CDR3 spans 13 amino acids. V lost 1 base to trimming and J lost 7 bases, with 11 bases between them. In nucleotides, the CDR3 is TGTGCCAGCAGCTTAGATGGTGGGAGTGAGCAGTACTTC. Protein: CASSLDGGSEQYF.

V usage is TRBV6-1 and J usage is TRBJ1-2, with TRBD1 matching 7 bases. The CDR3 has 15 residues. The junction had 9 bases not matched to a gene; V was cut back by 6 bases and J by 2 bases. Germline lookup yields CDR1 MNHNS and CDR2 SASEGT. For the CDR3, the DNA is TGTGCCAGCAGGGACCTACAGGGGCGGAACTATGGCTACACCTTC. It yields the protein CASRDLQGRNYGYTF.

This clone was detected once. The V gene is TRBV19, the J gene TRBJ2-5, with D perhaps matching TRBD1 or TRBD2 (6 bases each). Matching the DNA end better, TRBJ2-7 makes the J call doubtful. CDR3 length: 15 amino acids. The germline V gene has CDR1 LNHDA and CDR2 SQIVND (reference sequence). The CDR3 loop is CASSMGGTRGYEQYF. CDR3 nucleotides: TGTGCCAGTAGTATGGGCGGGACCAGGGGATACGAGCAGTACTTC.

This clone is a singleton in its sample. The sample has other DNA sequences that encode this CDR3 too. This chain joins TRBV27 and TRBJ1-2, with 7 bases identical to TRBD1. The CDR3 is 13 amino acids. Germline CDR1 is MNHEY and CDR2 is SMNVEV (reference sequence). Trimming removed 0 bases from V and 5 bases from J; junction bases left unmatched: 0. CDR3 nucleotide sequence: TGTGCCAGCAGTTTATCACAGGGGTATGGCTACACCTTC. Translated: CASSLSQGYGYTF.

The CDR3 DNA is TGTGCCAGCAGCCTAGCGGGAGGGCCAAACGAGCAGTACTTC. Amino acid sequence: CASSLAGGPNEQYF. V gene TRBV27 combines with J gene TRBJ2-7, with 12 bases that match TRBD2. Germline V gene sequence: CDR1 MNHEY, CDR2 SMNVEV (reference sequence). The V and J ends lost 6 bases and 5 bases, in that order; junction bases with no gene match: 5. The CDR3 extends over 14 amino acids.

V usage is TRBV12-5 and J usage is TRBJ2-1; D gene uncertain. Deletions cut 6 bases from V and 8 bases from J, with 8 bases between. The CDR3 length is 11 residues. CDR1 and CDR2 from the germline V gene are LGHNT and FRNRAP. CDR3 nucleotide sequence: TGTGCTAGTGGCTCTATCTATGAGCAGTTCTTC. This sequence encodes CASGSIYEQFF.

The J gene is TRBJ2-3, the V gene TRBV14; TRBD2 agrees at 12 bases. The V segment lost 1 base and the J segment 4 bases; nucleotides outside the gene matches: 6. From germline, CDR1 is SGHDN and CDR2 FVKESK. This CDR3 is 17 amino acids long. The CDR3 spells CASSQGPSGRAADTQYF. The CDR3 DNA follows: TGTGCCAGCAGCCAAGGGCCTAGCGGGAGGGCAGCAGATACGCAGTATTTT.